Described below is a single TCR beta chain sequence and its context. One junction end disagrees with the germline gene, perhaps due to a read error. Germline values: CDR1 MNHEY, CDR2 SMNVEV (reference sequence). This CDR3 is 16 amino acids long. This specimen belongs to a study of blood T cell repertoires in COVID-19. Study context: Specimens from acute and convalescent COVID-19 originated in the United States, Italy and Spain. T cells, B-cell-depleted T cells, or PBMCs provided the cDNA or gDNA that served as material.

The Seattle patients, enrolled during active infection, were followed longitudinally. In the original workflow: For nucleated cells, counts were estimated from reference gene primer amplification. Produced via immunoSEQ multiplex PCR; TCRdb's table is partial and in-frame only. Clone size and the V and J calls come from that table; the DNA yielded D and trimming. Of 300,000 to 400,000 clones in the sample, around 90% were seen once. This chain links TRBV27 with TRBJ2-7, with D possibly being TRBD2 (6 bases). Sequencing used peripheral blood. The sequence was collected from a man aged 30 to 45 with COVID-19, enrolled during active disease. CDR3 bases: TGTGCCAGCAGTTTAAGGGGAGGAGGCCCTACGAGCATTTCCGACTTC. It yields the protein CASSLRGGGPTSISDF.